Listed here are 3 T cell receptor beta chains from one sample, sequenced in a study of T cells after yellow fever vaccination. TCRdb passed the 5' RACE reads through MiXCR, listing each CDR3 protein once. In the table there are 350,000 to 550,000 distinct CDR3 sequences, approximately 18% of which are singletons. The sequenced sample was PBMCs, obtained before the yellow fever booster vaccination. All receptors derive from a man aged 18 to 29 who received the YFV17D yellow fever vaccine.

This clonotype was seen ten or more times. V is TRBV7-6 and J is TRBJ2-7, with D perhaps matching TRBD2 (7 bases). The length of the CDR3 is 15 residues. The germline gives CDR1 SGHVS, CDR2 FNYEAQ. V was clipped by 1 base and J by 3 bases, with 13 bases between them. The CDR3 DNA follows: TGTGCCAGCAGCTTAGGTGCGGGGGCCCTCTACGAGCAGTACTTC. This translates into CASSLGAGALYEQYF.

This clonotype was observed a few times. Mismatch with germline at one junction end may stem from a read error. The genes are TRBV12-3 or TRBV12-4 and TRBJ1-1; possibly TRBD1 for D (5 bases). The CDR3 has 11 amino acids. CDR3 in amino acids: CASSLAGTENF. In DNA form, the CDR3 reads TGTGCCAGCAGTTTGGCCGGGACCGAAAACTTT.

There are a few counts of this clonotype. The V call is TRBV7-9, the J call TRBJ2-3; 9 nucleotides match TRBD1. This CDR3 contains 17 residues. V dropped 4 bases and J dropped 0; count of bases not matched to a gene: 8. Germline V gives CDR1 SEHNR, CDR2 FQNEAQ (reference sequence). The CDR3 sequence is CASSSSGQGVSTDTQYF. The CDR3, as DNA: TGTGCCAGCAGCTCATCGGGACAGGGCGTCAGCACAGATACGCAGTATTTT.